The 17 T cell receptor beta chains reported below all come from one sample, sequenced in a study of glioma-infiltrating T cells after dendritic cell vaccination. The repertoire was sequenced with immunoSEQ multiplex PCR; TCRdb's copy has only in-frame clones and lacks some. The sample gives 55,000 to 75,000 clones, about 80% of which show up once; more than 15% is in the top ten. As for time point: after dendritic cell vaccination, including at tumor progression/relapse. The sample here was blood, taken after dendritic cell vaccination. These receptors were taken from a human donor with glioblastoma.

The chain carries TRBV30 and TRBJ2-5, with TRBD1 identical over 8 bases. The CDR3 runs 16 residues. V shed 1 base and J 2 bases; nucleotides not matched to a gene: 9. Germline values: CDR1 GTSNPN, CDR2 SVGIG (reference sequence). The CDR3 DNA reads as TGTGCCTGGAGTGAACCGGGGACAGGCGGGCAAGAGACCCAGTACTTC. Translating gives CAWSEPGTGGQETQYF.

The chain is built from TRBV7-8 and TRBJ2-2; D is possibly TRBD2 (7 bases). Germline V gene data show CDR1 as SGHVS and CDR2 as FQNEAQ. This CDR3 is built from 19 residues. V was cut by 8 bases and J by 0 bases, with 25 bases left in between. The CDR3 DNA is TGTGCCAGCCAACATACGGAATGGGGGGGCGCGTCGAACACCGGGGAGCTGTTTTTT. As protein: CASQHTEWGGASNTGELFF.

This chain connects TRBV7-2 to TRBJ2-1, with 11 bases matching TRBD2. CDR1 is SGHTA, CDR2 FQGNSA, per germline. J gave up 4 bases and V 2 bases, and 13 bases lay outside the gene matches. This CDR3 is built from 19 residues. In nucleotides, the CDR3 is TGTGCCAGCAGCTTATCAATTAGCGGGGGGGCCGAGGGGTACAATGAGCAGTTCTTC. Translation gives CASSLSISGGAEGYNEQFF.

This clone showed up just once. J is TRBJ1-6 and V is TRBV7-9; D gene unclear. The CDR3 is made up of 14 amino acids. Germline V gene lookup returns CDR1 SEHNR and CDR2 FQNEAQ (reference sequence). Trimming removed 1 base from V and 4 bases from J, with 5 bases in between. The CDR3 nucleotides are TGTGCCAGCAGCTTAGAACAGTATAATTCACCCCTCCACTTT. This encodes CASSLEQYNSPLHF. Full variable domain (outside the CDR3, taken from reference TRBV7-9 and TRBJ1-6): DTGVSQNPRHKITKRGQNVTFRCDPISEHNRLYWYRQTLGQGPEFLTYFQNEAQLEKSRLLSDRFSAERPKGSFSTLEIQRTEQGDSAMYLCASSLEQYNSPLHFGNGTRLTVT.

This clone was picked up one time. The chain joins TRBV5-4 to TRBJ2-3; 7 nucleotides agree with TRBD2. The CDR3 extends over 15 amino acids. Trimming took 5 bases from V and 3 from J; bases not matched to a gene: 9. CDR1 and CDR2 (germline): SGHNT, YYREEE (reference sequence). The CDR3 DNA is TGTGCCAGCAGTTCTAAGCGGGGATTTACAGATACGCAGTATTTT. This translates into CASSSKRGFTDTQYF.

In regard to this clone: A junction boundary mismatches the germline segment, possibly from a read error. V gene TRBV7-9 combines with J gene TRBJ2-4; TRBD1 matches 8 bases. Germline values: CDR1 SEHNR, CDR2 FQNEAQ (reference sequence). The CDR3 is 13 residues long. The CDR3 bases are TGTGCCAGCAGCTTAGATTCTGGGGACAGGCATAACTTC. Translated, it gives CASSLDSGDRHNF.

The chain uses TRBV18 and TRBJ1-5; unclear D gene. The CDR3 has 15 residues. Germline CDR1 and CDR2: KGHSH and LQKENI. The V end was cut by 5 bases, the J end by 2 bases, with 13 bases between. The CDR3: CASSRGEEGNQPQHF. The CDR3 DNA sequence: TGTGCCAGCTCAAGAGGCGAGGAGGGCAATCAGCCCCAGCATTTT. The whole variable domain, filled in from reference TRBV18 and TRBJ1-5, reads NAGVMQNPRHLVRRRGQEARLRCSPMKGHSHVYWYRQLPEEGLKFMVYLQKENIIDESGMPKERFSAEFPKEGPSILRIQQVVRGDSAAYFCASSRGEEGNQPQHFGDGTRLSIL.

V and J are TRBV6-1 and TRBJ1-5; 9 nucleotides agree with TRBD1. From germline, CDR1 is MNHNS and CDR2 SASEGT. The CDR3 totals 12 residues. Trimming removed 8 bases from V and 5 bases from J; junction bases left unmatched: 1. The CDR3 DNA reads TGTGCCAGCCGGGACAGGGATCAGCCCCAGCATTTT. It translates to CASRDRDQPQHF.

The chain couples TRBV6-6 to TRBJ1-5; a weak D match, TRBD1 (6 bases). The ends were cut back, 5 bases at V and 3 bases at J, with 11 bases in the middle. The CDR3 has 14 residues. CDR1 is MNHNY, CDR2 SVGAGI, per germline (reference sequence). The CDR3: CASSLGAFNQPQHF. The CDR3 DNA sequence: TGTGCCAGCAGTCTGGGGGCGTTCAATCAGCCCCAGCATTTT.

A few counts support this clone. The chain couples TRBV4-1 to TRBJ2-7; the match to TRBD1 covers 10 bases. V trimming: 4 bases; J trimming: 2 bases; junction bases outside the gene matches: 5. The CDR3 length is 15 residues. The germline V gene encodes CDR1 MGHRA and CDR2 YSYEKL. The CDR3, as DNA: TGCGCCAGCAGCCGAAGACAGGGGGCCACCTACGAGCAGTACTTC. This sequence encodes CASSRRQGATYEQYF.

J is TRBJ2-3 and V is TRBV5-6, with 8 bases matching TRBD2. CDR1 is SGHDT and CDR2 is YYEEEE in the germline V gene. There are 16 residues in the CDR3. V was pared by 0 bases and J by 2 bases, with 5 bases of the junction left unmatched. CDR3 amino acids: CASSLELAEYTDTQYF. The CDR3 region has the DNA TGTGCCAGCAGCTTGGAACTAGCGGAGTACACAGATACGCAGTATTTT.

CDR3 DNA: TGTGCCAGCAGCTTAGACGTACAAGGGGGCGCAGATACGCAGTATTTT. It yields the protein CASSLDVQGGADTQYF. The chain combines TRBV13 with TRBJ2-3, with 7 positions matching TRBD1. The germline V gene encodes CDR1 PRHDT and CDR2 FYEKMQ (reference sequence). The CDR3 is made up of 16 amino acids. Germline trimming cut 1 base from V and 4 bases from J; bases unmatched to any gene: 8.

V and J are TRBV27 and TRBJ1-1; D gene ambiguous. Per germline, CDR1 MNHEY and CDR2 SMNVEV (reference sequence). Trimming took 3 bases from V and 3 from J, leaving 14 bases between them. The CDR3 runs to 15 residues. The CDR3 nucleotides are TGTGCCAGCAGTTTGAGATCCTATCGGGACACTGAAGCTTTCTTT. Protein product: CASSLRSYRDTEAFF.

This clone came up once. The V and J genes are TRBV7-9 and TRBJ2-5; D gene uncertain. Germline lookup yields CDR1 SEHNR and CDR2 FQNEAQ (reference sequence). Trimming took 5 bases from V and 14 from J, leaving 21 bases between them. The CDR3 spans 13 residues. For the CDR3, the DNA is TGTGCCAGCAGCCGAGAATCAGGTGACACCCCATACTTC. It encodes CASSRESGDTPYF.

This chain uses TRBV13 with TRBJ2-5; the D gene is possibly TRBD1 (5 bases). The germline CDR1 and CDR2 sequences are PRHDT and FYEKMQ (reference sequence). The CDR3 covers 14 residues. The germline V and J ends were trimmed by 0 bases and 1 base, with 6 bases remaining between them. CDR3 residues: CASSLGRAQETQYF. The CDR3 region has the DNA TGTGCCAGCAGCTTAGGCAGGGCCCAAGAGACCCAGTACTTC.

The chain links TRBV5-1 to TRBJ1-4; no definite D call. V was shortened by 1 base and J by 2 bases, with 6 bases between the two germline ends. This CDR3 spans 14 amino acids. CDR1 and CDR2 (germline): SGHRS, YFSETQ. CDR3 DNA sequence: TGCGCCAGCAGCTTGTCGGGTACTAATGAAAAACTGTTTTTT. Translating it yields CASSLSGTNEKLFF.

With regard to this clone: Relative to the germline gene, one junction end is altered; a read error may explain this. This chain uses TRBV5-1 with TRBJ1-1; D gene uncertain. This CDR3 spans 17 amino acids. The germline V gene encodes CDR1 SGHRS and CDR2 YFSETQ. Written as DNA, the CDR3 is TGCGCCAGCAGCTTGGAGCCCCAAACCGGACTGAATACTGAAGCTTTCTTT. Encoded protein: CASSLEPQTGLNTEAFF.